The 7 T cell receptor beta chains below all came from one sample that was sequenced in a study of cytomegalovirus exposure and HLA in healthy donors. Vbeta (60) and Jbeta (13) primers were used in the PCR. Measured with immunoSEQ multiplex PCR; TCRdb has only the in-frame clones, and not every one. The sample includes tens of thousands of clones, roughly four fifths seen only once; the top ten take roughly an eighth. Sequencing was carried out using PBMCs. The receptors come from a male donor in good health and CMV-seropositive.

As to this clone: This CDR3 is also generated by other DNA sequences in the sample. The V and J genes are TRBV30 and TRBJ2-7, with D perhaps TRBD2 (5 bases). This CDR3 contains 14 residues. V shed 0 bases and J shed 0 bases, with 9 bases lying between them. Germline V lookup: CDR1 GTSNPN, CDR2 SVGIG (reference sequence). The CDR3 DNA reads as TGTGCCTGGAGTGTAGGTGGGAGCTCCTACGAGCAGTACTTC. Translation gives CAWSVGGSSYEQYF.

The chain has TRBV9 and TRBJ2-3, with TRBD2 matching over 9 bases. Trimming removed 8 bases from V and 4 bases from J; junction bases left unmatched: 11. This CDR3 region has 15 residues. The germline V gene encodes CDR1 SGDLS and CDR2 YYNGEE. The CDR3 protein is CASSRRAGGPDTQYF. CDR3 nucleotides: TGTGCCAGTTCGCGGCGAGCGGGGGGACCAGATACGCAGTATTTT.

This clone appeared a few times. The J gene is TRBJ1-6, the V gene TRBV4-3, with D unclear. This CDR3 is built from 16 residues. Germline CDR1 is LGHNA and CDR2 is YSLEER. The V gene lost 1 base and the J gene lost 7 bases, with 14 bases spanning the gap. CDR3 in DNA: TGCGCCAGCAGCCAAGCCCGAGGGCAGACAAATTCACCCCTCCACTTT. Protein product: CASSQARGQTNSPLHF.

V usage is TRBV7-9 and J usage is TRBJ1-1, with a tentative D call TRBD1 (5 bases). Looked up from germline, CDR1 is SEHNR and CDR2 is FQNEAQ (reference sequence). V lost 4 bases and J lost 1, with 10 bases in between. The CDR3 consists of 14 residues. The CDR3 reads CASSSGLRNTEAFF. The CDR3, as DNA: TGTGCCAGCAGCTCGGGACTCAGGAACACTGAAGCTTTCTTT.

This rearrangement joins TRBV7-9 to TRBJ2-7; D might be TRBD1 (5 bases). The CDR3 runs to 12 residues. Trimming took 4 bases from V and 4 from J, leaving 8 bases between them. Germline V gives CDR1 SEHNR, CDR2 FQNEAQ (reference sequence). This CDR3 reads CASSSQGYEQYF. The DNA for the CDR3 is TGTGCCAGCAGCTCCCAGGGTTACGAGCAGTACTTC.

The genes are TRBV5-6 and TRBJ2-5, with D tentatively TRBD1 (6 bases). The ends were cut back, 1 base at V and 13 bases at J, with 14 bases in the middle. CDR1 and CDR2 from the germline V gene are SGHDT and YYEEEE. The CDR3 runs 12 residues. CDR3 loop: CASSLTTGSPYF. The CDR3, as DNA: TGTGCCAGCAGCTTGACAACAGGGTCGCCGTACTTC.

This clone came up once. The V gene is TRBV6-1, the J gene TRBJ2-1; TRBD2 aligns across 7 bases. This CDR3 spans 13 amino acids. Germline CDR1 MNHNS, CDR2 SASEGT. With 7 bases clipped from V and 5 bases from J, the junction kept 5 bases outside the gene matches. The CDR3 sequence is CASMAGVNNEQFF. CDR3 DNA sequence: TGTGCCAGCATGGCGGGGGTAAACAATGAGCAGTTCTTC.